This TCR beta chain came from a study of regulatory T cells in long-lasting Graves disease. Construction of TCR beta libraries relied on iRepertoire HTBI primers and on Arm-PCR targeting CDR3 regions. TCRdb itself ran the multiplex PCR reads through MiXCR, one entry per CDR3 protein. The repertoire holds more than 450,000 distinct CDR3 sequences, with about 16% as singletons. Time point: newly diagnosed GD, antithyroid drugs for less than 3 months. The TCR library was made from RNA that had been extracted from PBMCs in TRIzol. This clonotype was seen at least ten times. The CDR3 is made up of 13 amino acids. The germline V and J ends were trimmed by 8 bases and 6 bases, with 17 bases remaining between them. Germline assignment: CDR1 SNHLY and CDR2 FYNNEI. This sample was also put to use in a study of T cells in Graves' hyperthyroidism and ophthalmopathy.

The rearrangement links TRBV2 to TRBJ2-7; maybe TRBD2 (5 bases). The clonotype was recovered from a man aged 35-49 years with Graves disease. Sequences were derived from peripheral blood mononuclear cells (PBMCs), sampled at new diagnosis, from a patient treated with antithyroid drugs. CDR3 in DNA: TGTGCCAGCTGTGGCGGGTATCTCGGCGAGCAGTACTTC. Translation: CASCGGYLGEQYF.